What follows are 7 T cell receptor beta chains derived from one specimen sequenced in a study of blood T cell repertoires in COVID-19. This table comes from immunoSEQ multiplex PCR, and its TCRdb copy is limited to in-frame clones, with some not included. The table has some 350,000 clones, around 90% seen once. Material for sequencing was peripheral blood. The receptors originated from a woman aged 25-40 years with COVID-19, enrolled during active disease.

This chain uses TRBV2 with TRBJ2-1; 13 nucleotides match TRBD2. Germline-derived CDR1 and CDR2 are SNHLY and FYNNEI. The trim removed 7 bases at V and 2 bases at J, leaving 2 bases unmatched. This CDR3 comprises 15 residues. CDR3 protein: CASTTSGGAYNEQFF. CDR3 DNA sequence: TGTGCCAGCACAACTAGCGGGGGGGCCTACAATGAGCAGTTCTTC.

The V gene is TRBV7-2, the J gene TRBJ2-7; 12 positions match TRBD2. This CDR3 has 15 residues. V lost 5 bases to trimming and J lost 3 bases; unmatched junction nucleotides: 5. Germline V gene data show CDR1 as SGHTA and CDR2 as FQGNSA. The CDR3 region has the DNA TGTGCCAGCAGCCCTGGACTAGCGGGACTCTACGAGCAGTACGTC. Its protein is CASSPGLAGLYEQYV.

The chain has TRBV13 and TRBJ1-6; 8 positions agree with TRBD1. Per the germline V gene, CDR1 is PRHDT and CDR2 is FYEKMQ (reference sequence). The V and J ends lost 5 bases and 1 base, in that order; junction bases with no gene match: 7. The CDR3 loop spans 17 amino acids. The CDR3 nucleotides read TGTGCCAGCAGCCCCCGACAGGGGTGGTCCTATAATTCACCCCTCCACTTT. Encoded protein: CASSPRQGWSYNSPLHF.

This chain connects TRBV29-1 to TRBJ1-2; 10 positions agree with TRBD1. V gave up 1 base and J gave up 4 bases; unmatched junction bases: 6. The length of the CDR3 is 15 residues. Per germline, CDR1 SQVTM and CDR2 ANQGSEA. The CDR3 reads CSVEGARDRGYGYTF. The CDR3 coding sequence is TGCAGCGTTGAAGGGGCACGGGACAGGGGCTATGGCTACACCTTC.

The V gene is TRBV5-4, the J gene TRBJ1-2, with 8 bases identical to TRBD1. The CDR3 spans 15 residues. Germline trimming cut 0 bases from V and 7 bases from J; bases unmatched to any gene: 8. Per germline, CDR1 SGHNT and CDR2 YYREEE (reference sequence). CDR3 nucleotide sequence: TGTGCCAGCAGCTTGGCCCCCGGACAGGGCAGTGGCTACACCTTC. It yields the protein CASSLAPGQGSGYTF.

This chain joins TRBV29-1 and TRBJ1-4; TRBD1 matches at 7 bases. Per germline, CDR1 SQVTM and CDR2 ANQGSEA. This CDR3 comprises 13 residues. J was trimmed by 5 bases and V by 5 bases; bases with no gene match: 5. CDR3 in amino acids: CSVQTGWNEKLFF. The CDR3 DNA reads as TGCAGCGTTCAGACAGGGTGGAATGAAAAACTGTTTTTT.

A single count supports this clone. This chain links TRBV6-4 with TRBJ2-3, with 8 bases aligning to TRBD2. Germline assignment: CDR1 MRHNA and CDR2 SNTAGT. Trimming at V came to 4 bases and at J to 4 bases, leaving 7 bases not matched to a gene. This CDR3 is built from 15 residues. The DNA of the CDR3 is TGTGCCAGCAGTGCCGCGGGGGGCCAGGCAGATACGCAGTATTTT. Translating gives CASSAAGGQADTQYF.